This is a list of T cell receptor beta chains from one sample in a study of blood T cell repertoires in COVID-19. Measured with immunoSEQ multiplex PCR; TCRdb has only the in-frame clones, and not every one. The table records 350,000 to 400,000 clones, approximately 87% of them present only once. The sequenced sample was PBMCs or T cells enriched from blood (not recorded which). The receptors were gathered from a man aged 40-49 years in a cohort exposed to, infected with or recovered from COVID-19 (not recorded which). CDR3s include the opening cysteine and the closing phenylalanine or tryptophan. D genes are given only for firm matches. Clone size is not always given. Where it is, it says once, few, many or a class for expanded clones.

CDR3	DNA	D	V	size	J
CASSLMGTDGRQYF	TGTGCCAGCAGCTTAATGGGGACAGACGGGCGTCAGTACTTC	TRBD1	TRBV7-9	-	TRBJ2-5
CASSLDRQRNEKLFF	TGTGCCAGCAGCCTCGACAGGCAGAGGAATGAAAAACTGTTTTTT	-	TRBV2	-	TRBJ1-4
CASSTLETGANVLTF	TGTGCCAGTAGTACTCTGGAGACTGGGGCCAACGTCCTGACTTTC	-	TRBV19	-	TRBJ2-6
CASSPGTSGSYEQYF	TGTGCCAGCTCACCAGGGACTAGCGGTTCCTACGAGCAGTACTTC	TRBD2	TRBV18	few	TRBJ2-7
CASSPGQIMNTEAFF	TGTGCCAGCTCACCCGGACAGATCATGAACACTGAAGCTTTCTTT	-	TRBV18	-	TRBJ1-1
CASTPGLAGGWNEQFF	TGTGCCAGTACCCCCGGACTAGCGGGAGGGTGGAATGAGCAGTTCTTC	TRBD2	TRBV19	-	TRBJ2-1
CASSSREDSYNEQFF	TGCGCCAGCAGCTCCCGGGAGGACTCCTACAATGAGCAGTTCTTC	TRBD2	TRBV5-1	-	TRBJ2-1
CASFRQRTDTQYF	TGCGCCAGCTTTAGGCAGCGAACAGATACGCAGTATTTT	-	TRBV10-2	once	TRBJ2-3
CASSQEQSRRSPLHF	TGTGCCAGCAGCCAAGAGCAAAGCCGGCGGTCACCCCTCCACTTT	-	TRBV3-1/TRBV3-2	-	TRBJ1-6
CASSLGREAYGYTF	TGTGCCAGCAGCTTAGGCAGGGAGGCCTATGGCTACACCTTC	-	TRBV7-9	-	TRBJ1-2
CASRPGQASNQPQHF	TGTGCCAGCAGGCCCGGACAGGCGAGCAATCAGCCCCAGCATTTT	TRBD1	TRBV2	-	TRBJ1-5
CASSSRSGSSFYEQYF	TGTGCCAGCAGCTCAAGATCAGGGTCATCCTTCTACGAGCAGTACTTC	-	TRBV9	-	TRBJ2-7
CSVGRGNTEAFF	TGCAGCGTTGGCAGGGGGAACACTGAAGCTTTCTTT	-	TRBV29-1	-	TRBJ1-1
CATGTSGSLTDTQYF	TGTGCCACCGGGACTAGCGGGAGTCTTACAGATACGCAGTATTTT	TRBD2	TRBV10-3	-	TRBJ2-3
CASSRIQEDGNTIYF	TGTGCCAGCAGTCGAATTCAGGAGGATGGAAACACCATATATTTT	-	TRBV11-2	-	TRBJ1-3
CASSIERTGDFTDTQYF	TGTGCCAGTAGTATAGAAAGGACAGGAGACTTCACAGATACGCAGTATTTT	TRBD1	TRBV19	-	TRBJ2-3
CASSQGLYSNQPQHF	TGTGCCAGCAGCCAAGGACTTTATAGCAATCAGCCCCAGCATTTT	-	TRBV27	-	TRBJ1-5
CASSYSGGSGYEQYF	TGTGCCAGCAGTTACTCGGGCGGGAGTGGTTACGAGCAGTACTTC	TRBD2	TRBV6-5	-	TRBJ2-7
CASSIQGNQPQHF	TGTGCCAGCAGTATACAGGGGAATCAGCCCCAGCATTTT	TRBD1	TRBV7-9	-	TRBJ1-5
CASSLVGTGLSYNEQFF	TGTGCCAGCAGCTTAGTCGGCACAGGGCTCTCCTACAATGAGCAGTTCTTC	-	TRBV11-2	-	TRBJ2-1
CASRPSTGGDQPQHF	TGTGCCAGCAGACCCTCGACAGGGGGCGATCAGCCCCAGCATTTT	TRBD1	TRBV28	-	TRBJ1-5
CASRGLAGSHSVYEQYF	TGTGCCAGCAGGGGACTAGCGGGCTCTCATAGCGTGTACGAGCAGTACTTC	TRBD2	TRBV27	-	TRBJ2-7
CSARDIRAAFF	TGCAGTGCCAGGGACATCCGGGCAGCTTTCTTT	-	TRBV20-1	-	TRBJ1-1
CASTLGGTGYTGELFF	TGTGCCAGCACTTTGGGGGGGACAGGGTACACCGGGGAGCTGTTTTTT	TRBD1	TRBV28	-	TRBJ2-2
CASSLGVREKLFF	TGTGCCAGCAGCTTAGGAGTCCGGGAAAAACTGTTTTTT	-	TRBV11-2	-	TRBJ1-4
CASILTGDRGNTIYF	TGTGCCAGCATCCTAACGGGGGACAGGGGAAACACCATATATTTT	TRBD1	TRBV6-5	-	TRBJ1-3
CASSFGPRGYGYTF	TGTGCCAGCAGTTTTGGCCCTAGGGGCTATGGCTACACCTTC	-	TRBV28	-	TRBJ1-2
CASSIYGRTGGYEQYF	TGTGCCAGTAGTATATATGGGCGGACAGGGGGCTACGAGCAGTACTTC	TRBD1	TRBV19	-	TRBJ2-7
CAIGDSYGYTF	TGTGCCATCGGGGACAGCTATGGCTACACCTTC	TRBD1	TRBV3-1/TRBV3-2	-	TRBJ1-2
CSCQGWGSYKDYGYTF	TGCAGCTGTCAGGGTTGGGGATCCTATAAAGACTATGGCTACACCTTC	-	TRBV29-1	-	TRBJ1-2
CASTSPMNTEAFF	TGTGCCAGCACTAGCCCTATGAACACTGAAGCTTTCTTT	-	TRBV28	-	TRBJ1-1
CASSVVMEDTEAFF	TGTGCCAGCAGCGTAGTCATGGAGGACACTGAAGCTTTCTTT	-	TRBV9	many	TRBJ1-1
CASSATGQGAGNQPQHF	TGTGCCAGCAGCGCAACGGGACAGGGGGCGGGCAATCAGCCCCAGCATTTT	TRBD1	TRBV5-6	-	TRBJ1-5
CSGGGGGGPHEQYF	TGCAGCGGTGGAGGGGGGGGAGGGCCCCACGAGCAGTACTTC	-	TRBV29-1	-	TRBJ2-7